The 22 T cell receptor beta chains listed next were all sequenced from one sample in a study of blood T cell repertoires in COVID-19. Profiling relied on immunoSEQ multiplex PCR, and the TCRdb table lists in-frame clones only, not all of them. This sample yields about 380,000 clones, of which about 90% are seen a single time; 6.5% belongs to the top ten. Specimen: peripheral blood. The receptors stem from a man between 18 and 29 years old with active or convalescent COVID-19.

This chain uses TRBV9 with TRBJ1-1, with D possibly matching TRBD1 (5 bases). The CDR3 is 15 residues long. V was trimmed by 4 bases and J by 5 bases, leaving 18 bases between them. Germline-derived CDR1 and CDR2 are SGDLS and YYNGEE. CDR3 sequence: CASSPAGAGWTEAFF. The CDR3, as DNA: TGTGCCAGCAGCCCAGCTGGGGCAGGGTGGACTGAAGCTTTCTTT. Full variable domain (missing parts from reference TRBV9 and TRBJ1-1): DSGVTQTPKHLITATGQRVTLRCSPRSGDLSVYWYQQSLDQGLQFLIQYYNGEERAKGNILERFSAQQFPDLHSELNLSSLELGDSALYFCASSPAGAGWTEAFFGQGTRLTVV.

This chain links TRBV12-3 or TRBV12-4 with TRBJ2-7, with D tentatively TRBD1 (5 bases). This CDR3 is built from 13 residues. Trimming took off 2 bases at V and 0 bases at J, with 5 bases between the two ends. This chain's CDR3 is CASSLQGSYEQYF. The DNA of the CDR3 is TGTGCCAGCAGTTTACAGGGCTCCTACGAGCAGTACTTC.

This rearrangement joins TRBV7-2 to TRBJ1-2; D perhaps matches TRBD1 (6 bases). V shed 0 bases and J shed 0 bases, with 8 bases lying between them. The CDR3 is made up of 15 amino acids. Germline-derived CDR1 and CDR2 are SGHTA and FQGNSA. CDR3 residues: CASSLAGAPNYGYTF. CDR3 nucleotides: TGTGCCAGCAGCTTAGCGGGGGCCCCTAACTATGGCTACACCTTC.

In this sample, this clone turned up once. The chain carries TRBV11-2 and TRBJ2-2; TRBD2 aligns across 8 bases. J was trimmed by 9 bases and V by 1 base; bases with no gene match: 10. The CDR3 has 16 amino acids. Germline CDR1 SGHAT, CDR2 FQNNGV. The CDR3 here is CASSLVISGAFRELFF. DNA for the CDR3: TGTGCCAGCAGCTTAGTTATTAGCGGGGCTTTCAGGGAGCTGTTTTTT.

The CDR3 reads CASSAASGGSYEQYF. The CDR3 DNA reads as TGTGCCAGCAGCGCGGCGTCCGGGGGCTCCTACGAGCAGTACTTC. The J gene is TRBJ2-7, the V gene TRBV5-5; D might be TRBD2 (6 bases). Germline CDR1 SGHKS, CDR2 YYEKEE (reference sequence). V was trimmed by 4 bases and J by 0 bases, leaving 14 bases between them. This CDR3 is built from 15 residues. The full variable domain, with the rest looked up from reference TRBV5-5 and TRBJ2-7, is DAGVTQSPTHLIKTRGQQVTLRCSPISGHKSVSWYQQVLGQGPQFIFQYYEKEERGRGNFPDRFSARQFPNYSSELNVNALLLGDSALYLCASSAASGGSYEQYFGPGTRLTVT.

This rearrangement joins TRBV6-5 to TRBJ1-4; D not resolved. The V gene lost 11 bases and the J gene lost 0 bases, with 16 bases spanning the gap. Germline V CDR1 and CDR2: MNHEY, SVGAGI. CDR3 size: 15 residues. The CDR3 coding sequence is TGTGCCTCCCGACGGGGATATGCAACTAATGAAAAACTGTTTTTT. It codes for CASRRGYATNEKLFF.

The V call is TRBV30, the J call TRBJ2-3; D might be TRBD2 (5 bases). This CDR3 has 14 residues. Germline V gives CDR1 GTSNPN, CDR2 SVGIG (reference sequence). This CDR3 reads CATPWRPSTDTQYF. As DNA, the CDR3 is TGTGCTACCCCTTGGAGGCCTTCCACAGATACGCAGTATTTT.

The gene calls are TRBV6-7 and TRBJ2-5; perhaps TRBD2 as D (6 bases). TRBV6-7 is classed as an ORF, of uncertain function. The CDR3 runs to 12 residues. Trimming shortened V by 8 bases and J by 1 base, and 8 bases separated the two germline ends. The CDR3 DNA reads as TGTGCCAGCCGGGGGACCCAAGAGACCCAGTACTTC. It yields the protein CASRGTQETQYF.

The V and J genes are TRBV15 and TRBJ1-5; a possible D gene is TRBD1 (5 bases). This CDR3 comprises 16 residues. Looked up from germline, CDR1 is LNHNV and CDR2 is YYDKDF (reference sequence). The V end lost 2 bases, the J end lost 5 bases, and 16 bases lay between the germline ends. The CDR3 region is CATSRTLAGLDQPQHF. The DNA for the CDR3 is TGTGCCACCAGCAGAACTCTTGCGGGGCTGGATCAGCCCCAGCATTTT.

This chain joins TRBV19 and TRBJ1-6; TRBD1 matches at 8 bases. V was clipped by 5 bases and J by 8 bases; unmatched bases: 5. Germline V gene data show CDR1 as LNHDA and CDR2 as SQIVND (reference sequence). The CDR3 covers 14 residues. The CDR3 region is CASSYDRGYSPLHF. Written as DNA, the CDR3 is TGTGCCAGTAGTTACGACAGGGGCTATTCACCCCTCCACTTT.

This clone occurred a few times. The chain recombines TRBV7-2 with TRBJ1-1; D remains unclear. CDR1 SGHTA and CDR2 FQGNSA come from the germline V gene. The CDR3 has 14 residues. V was shortened by 1 base and J by 2 bases, with 8 bases between the two germline ends. This CDR3 reads CASSLVLFNTEAFF. CDR3 coding DNA: TGTGCCAGCAGCTTAGTACTATTCAACACTGAAGCTTTCTTT.

This sequence joins TRBV12-3 or TRBV12-4 and TRBJ2-4; D is unresolved. The CDR3 is 13 residues long. Trimming took 3 bases from V and 1 from J, leaving 4 bases between them. CDR3 protein: CASSLSAKNIQYF. Written as DNA, the CDR3 is TGTGCCAGCAGTTTGTCTGCCAAAAACATTCAGTACTTC.

The genes are TRBV6-5 and TRBJ2-6; a possible D gene is TRBD2 (5 bases). V lost 8 bases and J lost 0, with 8 bases in between. The CDR3 contains 14 residues. Germline V lookup: CDR1 MNHEY, CDR2 SVGAGI. The CDR3 region has the DNA TGTGCCAGCGCCGAGGGCTCTGGGGCCAACGTCCTGACTTTC. This translates into CASAEGSGANVLTF.

The genes are TRBV29-1 and TRBJ2-5, with 11 nucleotides matching TRBD2. The germline V gene has CDR1 SQVTM and CDR2 ANQGSEA. J lost 4 bases, V lost 3 bases, and 13 bases had no gene match. The length of the CDR3 is 17 residues. The CDR3 DNA reads TGCAGCGTTGATCGGGTAGCGGGAGGGCCGGGGGCAGAGACCCAGTACTTC. As protein: CSVDRVAGGPGAETQYF.

The chain is built from TRBV27 and TRBJ2-5; 10 bases agree with TRBD1. CDR1 and CDR2 from the germline V gene are MNHEY and SMNVEV (reference sequence). This CDR3 region has 16 residues. The V segment lost 2 bases and the J segment 4 bases; nucleotides outside the gene matches: 7. DNA of the CDR3: TGTGCCAGCAGTTTAGGGACAGGGGCCCTAGTAGAGACCCAGTACTTC. It translates to CASSLGTGALVETQYF.

This CDR3 reads CASSLDRGQSTDTQYF. The CDR3 DNA sequence: TGCGCCAGCAGCTTGGACAGGGGGCAAAGCACAGATACGCAGTATTTT. The chain links TRBV5-1 to TRBJ2-3, with TRBD1 identical over 9 bases. Unmatched junction bases numbered 2, after V lost 0 bases and J lost 0 bases. CDR1 and CDR2 from the germline V gene are SGHRS and YFSETQ. There are 16 residues in the CDR3.

The CDR3 loop reads CASSFETIHNEQFF. Written as DNA, the CDR3 is TGTGCCAGCAGCTTTGAGACTATCCACAATGAGCAGTTCTTC. The chain uses TRBV7-3 and TRBJ2-1, with a tentative D call TRBD2 (5 bases). The CDR3 extends over 14 amino acids. Trimming pared 3 bases from V and 5 bases from J, leaving 11 bases between. CDR1 and CDR2 (germline): SGHTA, FQGTGA.

This rearrangement joins TRBV19 to TRBJ1-2; 7 nucleotides align to TRBD1. This CDR3 region has 15 residues. Trimming removed 5 bases from V and 5 bases from J; junction bases left unmatched: 11. CDR1 is LNHDA, CDR2 SQIVND, per germline (reference sequence). The CDR3: CASSPDRMGRYGYTF. The CDR3 coding sequence is TGTGCCAGTAGTCCGGACAGGATGGGCAGATATGGCTACACCTTC.

The chain links TRBV5-8 to TRBJ2-3; 12 positions agree with TRBD1. CDR3 size: 15 residues. V trimming: 3 bases; J trimming: 4 bases; junction bases outside the gene matches: 3. Per germline, CDR1 SGHTS and CDR2 YDEGEE. The CDR3 is CASSWGQGASDTQYF. The DNA for the CDR3 is TGTGCCAGCAGCTGGGGACAGGGGGCTTCAGATACGCAGTATTTT.

The chain carries TRBV7-8 and TRBJ1-6, with 7 positions matching TRBD1. Germline assignment: CDR1 SGHVS and CDR2 FQNEAQ. J lost 8 bases, V lost 1 base, and 5 bases had no gene match. The CDR3 loop spans 15 amino acids. The CDR3 reads CASSLGLDRDSPLHF. The CDR3 bases are TGTGCCAGCAGCTTAGGTTTAGACAGGGATTCACCCCTCCACTTT.

The rearrangement links TRBV27 to TRBJ2-1; 9 positions match TRBD2. The germline CDR1 and CDR2 sequences are MNHEY and SMNVEV (reference sequence). Losses at the gene ends were 3 bases for V and 7 bases for J; bases not matched to a gene: 4. This CDR3 contains 14 residues. CDR3 in DNA: TGTGCCAGCAGTTTGGGACTAGCTGGAAATGAGCAGTTCTTC. Protein product: CASSLGLAGNEQFF.

The CDR3 sequence: CAIAGTGVYNEQFF. The CDR3 nucleotides are TGTGCCATCGCCGGGACAGGGGTCTACAATGAGCAGTTCTTC. The chain joins TRBV6-5 to TRBJ2-1, with TRBD1 matching 10 bases. Germline V gives CDR1 MNHEY, CDR2 SVGAGI. The CDR3 extends over 14 amino acids. V lost 10 bases to trimming and J lost 3 bases; unmatched junction nucleotides: 6.